Shown below are 15 T cell receptor beta chains from a single sample sequenced in a study of OX40 agonist ivuxolimab in advanced cancers. Some clones are missing from TCRdb's copy, which holds only in-frame ones; the method was immunoSEQ multiplex PCR. The sample lists about 65,000 clones, about 92% occurring once. The sample consisted of CD4+ or CD8+ T cells sorted from blood, taken in a trial of the OX40 agonist ivuxolimab. These receptors were collected from an adult with an advanced solid tumor such as melanoma, head and neck, liver or kidney cancer.

This clone was detected only once. The V call is TRBV30, the J call TRBJ2-1; 11 bases line up with TRBD2. Germline CDR1 is GTSNPN and CDR2 is SVGIG (reference sequence). The V and J ends lost 0 bases and 5 bases, in that order; junction bases with no gene match: 15. The CDR3 loop spans 19 amino acids. The CDR3 DNA sequence: TGTGCCTGGAGTGTAGGCGCTAGCGGGGGGACCTTAGCCAACAATGAGCAGTTCTTC. This sequence encodes CAWSVGASGGTLANNEQFF. The whole variable domain, remainder taken from reference TRBV30 and TRBJ2-1, is SQTIHQWPATLVQPVGSPLSLECTVEGTSNPNLYWYRQAAGRGLQLLFYSVGIGQISSEVPQNLSASRPQDRQFILSSKKLLLSDSGFYLCAWSVGASGGTLANNEQFFGPGTRLTVL.

This clone was picked up one time. This chain connects TRBV6-5 to TRBJ1-2, with 7 bases matching TRBD1. Germline V gene sequence: CDR1 MNHEY, CDR2 SVGAGI. This CDR3 is built from 14 residues. J lost 6 bases, V lost 10 bases, and 14 bases had no gene match. CDR3 coding DNA: TGTGCCATCAGCGGGGACAGCGGGCCCGATGGCTACACCTTC. Protein: CAISGDSGPDGYTF.

The chain employs TRBV14 and TRBJ1-4; TRBD1 is a possible D gene (6 bases). The CDR3 sequence is 15 residues long. CDR1 and CDR2 from the germline V gene are SGHDN and FVKESK. Trimming took off 4 bases at V and 0 bases at J, with 9 bases between the two ends. CDR3 amino acids: CASSPRTATNEKLFF. Written as DNA, the CDR3 is TGTGCCAGCAGCCCAAGGACAGCAACTAATGAAAAACTGTTTTTT.

V usage is TRBV27 and J usage is TRBJ2-3; TRBD2 matches 8 bases. This CDR3 is 16 amino acids long. V was pared by 3 bases and J by 5 bases, with 10 bases of the junction left unmatched. Germline CDR1 and CDR2: MNHEY and SMNVEV (reference sequence). DNA of the CDR3: TGTGCCAGCAGTTTTTTGGCGGGGGGCCCCAAAGATACGCAGTATTTT. It is translated as CASSFLAGGPKDTQYF.

This clone was observed once. J is TRBJ1-4 and V is TRBV5-1, with a possible D match to TRBD1 (5 bases). The CDR3 consists of 15 residues. The ends were cut back, 0 bases at V and 3 bases at J, with 9 bases in the middle. Germline CDR1 is SGHRS and CDR2 is YFSETQ. The CDR3 DNA reads as TGCGCCAGCAGCTTGGGAGGACAAGCTAATGAAAAACTGTTTTTT. Amino acid sequence: CASSLGGQANEKLFF.

This clone was recorded once. The J gene is TRBJ1-5, the V gene TRBV7-9; TRBD1 matches at 8 bases. CDR1 SEHNR and CDR2 FQNEAQ come from the germline V gene (reference sequence). This CDR3 region has 16 residues. V lost 0 bases to trimming and J lost 2 bases; unmatched junction nucleotides: 3. The chain's CDR3 is CASSLATGEGNQPQHF. CDR3 nucleotide sequence: TGTGCCAGCAGCTTAGCGACAGGGGAAGGCAATCAGCCCCAGCATTTT.

The chain recombines TRBV5-6 with TRBJ1-1; 7 positions match TRBD1. The CDR3 is 15 amino acids. In germline, CDR1 is SGHDT, CDR2 YYEEEE. V shed 0 bases, J shed 0 bases, and the junction held 2 bases outside the gene matches. The CDR3 region is CASSLAGGMNTEAFF. CDR3 DNA sequence: TGTGCCAGCAGCTTGGCAGGGGGGATGAACACTGAAGCTTTCTTT.

This chain uses TRBV7-2 with TRBJ2-7; unclear D gene. The length of the CDR3 is 13 residues. Germline V lookup: CDR1 SGHTA, CDR2 FQGNSA. Between the trimmed V and J ends, which lost 4 bases and 5 bases, there was a span of 12 bases. This CDR3 reads CASSSTIEHEQYF. The CDR3 bases are TGTGCCAGCAGCTCCACTATCGAGCACGAGCAGTACTTC. Full variable domain (rest looked up from reference TRBV7-2 and TRBJ2-7): GAGVSQSPSNKVTEKGKDVELRCDPISGHTALYWYRQSLGQGLEFLIYFQGNSAPDKSGLPSDRFSAERTGGSVSTLTIQRTQQEDSAVYLCASSSTIEHEQYFGPGTRLTVT.

The CDR3 bases are TGTGCCAGCTCACCACGAGATAACCCTGGGGCCAACGTCCTGACTTTC. It is translated as CASSPRDNPGANVLTF. This chain joins TRBV18 and TRBJ2-6; D is unclear. There are 16 residues in the CDR3. V shed 1 base and J shed 2 bases, with 9 bases lying between them. From germline, CDR1 is KGHSH and CDR2 LQKENI.

The chain employs TRBV7-9 and TRBJ2-3; D not certain. Germline CDR1 is SEHNR and CDR2 is FQNEAQ (reference sequence). V lost 5 bases and J 0 bases, leaving 3 bases between the germline ends. The CDR3 sequence is 12 residues long. For the CDR3, the DNA is TGTGCCAGCAGCCGTAGCACAGATACGCAGTATTTT. This translates into CASSRSTDTQYF.

This clone was counted a single time. The chain recombines TRBV7-8 with TRBJ1-1; 9 bases fit TRBD1. The length of the CDR3 is 15 residues. Germline-derived CDR1 and CDR2 are SGHVS and FQNEAQ. J lost 4 bases, V lost 1 base, and 4 bases had no gene match. The CDR3 DNA is TGTGCCAGCAGCTTAGTAGGGACAGGGACCACTGAAGCTTTCTTT. Translated: CASSLVGTGTTEAFF.

This chain links TRBV2 with TRBJ1-3; D is uncertain. CDR1 is SNHLY, CDR2 FYNNEI, per germline. V was shortened by 3 bases and J by 0 bases, with 3 bases between the two germline ends. This CDR3 is built from 13 residues. The CDR3 DNA follows: TGTGCCAGCAGTGAGATCTCTGGAAACACCATATATTTT. It translates to CASSEISGNTIYF.

V is TRBV4-2 and J is TRBJ1-6; no clear D. Germline-derived CDR1 and CDR2 are LGHNA and YNFKEQ. Trimming left V 0 bases short and J 14 bases short, with 8 bases between. The CDR3 is made up of 12 amino acids. The CDR3 spells CASSQDGRALHF. The CDR3 DNA follows: TGTGCCAGCAGCCAAGATGGGCGTGCCCTCCACTTT.

V and J are TRBV5-6 and TRBJ2-3, with TRBD2 matching 13 bases. After removal of 4 bases from V and 6 bases from J, the junction contained 5 bases not matched to a gene. This CDR3 comprises 15 residues. Germline V CDR1 and CDR2: SGHDT, YYEEEE. CDR3 sequence reads: CASSTTSGGMDTQYF. CDR3 coding DNA: TGTGCCAGCAGCACGACTAGCGGGGGGATGGATACGCAGTATTTT.

This chain joins TRBV7-2 and TRBJ1-5; maybe TRBD1 (6 bases). The CDR3 covers 14 residues. V shed 7 bases and J shed 3 bases, with 13 bases lying between them. Germline V gene lookup returns CDR1 SGHTA and CDR2 FQGNSA. CDR3 sequence: CASTKGEANQPQHF. CDR3 nucleotide sequence: TGTGCCAGCACCAAGGGGGAAGCCAATCAGCCCCAGCATTTT.